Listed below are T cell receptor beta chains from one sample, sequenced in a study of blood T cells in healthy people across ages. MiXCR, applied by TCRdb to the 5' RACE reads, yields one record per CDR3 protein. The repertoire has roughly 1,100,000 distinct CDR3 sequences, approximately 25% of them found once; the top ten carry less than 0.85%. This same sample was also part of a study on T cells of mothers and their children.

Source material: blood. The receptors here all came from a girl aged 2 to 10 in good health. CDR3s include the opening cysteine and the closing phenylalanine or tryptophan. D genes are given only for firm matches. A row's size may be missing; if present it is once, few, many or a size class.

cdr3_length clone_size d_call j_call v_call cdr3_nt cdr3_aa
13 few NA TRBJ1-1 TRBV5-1 TGCGCCAGCCATCGCCCGGGGGACACTGAAGCTTTCTTT CASHRPGDTEAFF
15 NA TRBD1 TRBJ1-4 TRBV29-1 TGCAGCGCCAACTTAAAAGGGGGCGAGCGGGAAAAACTGTTTTTT CSANLKGGEREKLFF
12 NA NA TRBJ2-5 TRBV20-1 TGCAGTGCTAGTGTTGAGCAAGAGACCCAGTACTTC CSASVEQETQYF
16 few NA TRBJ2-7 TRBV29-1 TGCAGCGTTGAGGTAATTAACTTGTCACGCGAGTACGAGCAGTACTTC CSVEVINLSREYEQYF
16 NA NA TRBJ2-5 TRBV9 TGTGCCAGCGGTTCCTCCCCGGGACACCCAGAAGAGACCCAGTACTTC CASGSSPGHPEETQYF
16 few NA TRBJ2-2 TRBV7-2 TGTGCCAGCAGCTTACAGGTCGCGGCGGGCTCCGGGGAGCTGTTTTTT CASSLQVAAGSGELFF
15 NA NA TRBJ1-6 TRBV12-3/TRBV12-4 TGTGCCAGCAGTTTAAGGTGGAGCGTTAATTCACCCCTCCACTTT CASSLRWSVNSPLHF
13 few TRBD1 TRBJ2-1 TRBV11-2 TGTGCCAGCGGGACAGGGGGCATCGGGGAGCAGTTCTTC CASGTGGIGEQFF
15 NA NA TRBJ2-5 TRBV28 TGTGCCAGCAGTACCGGCGTCGAGTCCGGAGAGACCCAGTACTTC CASSTGVESGETQYF
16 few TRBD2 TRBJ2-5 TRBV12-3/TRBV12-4 TGTGCCAGCAGTCGAGGGGGACTAGCGGACCAAGAGACCCAGTACTTC CASSRGGLADQETQYF
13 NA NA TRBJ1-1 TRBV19 TGTGCCAGTAGGCAGGGGTCCCACACTGAAGCTTTCTTT CASRQGSHTEAFF
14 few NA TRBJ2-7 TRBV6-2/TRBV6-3 TGTGCCAGCGGTAAAGGTCAGGCCGTCTACGAGCAGTACTTC CASGKGQAVYEQYF
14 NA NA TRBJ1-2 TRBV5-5 TGTGCCAGCAGCTTGGTGGTGGCAGGGAATGGCTACACCTTC CASSLVVAGNGYTF
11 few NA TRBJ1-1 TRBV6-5 TGTGCCAGCAGTTATTACGGCGAAGCTTTCTTT CASSYYGEAFF
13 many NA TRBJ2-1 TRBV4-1 TGCGCCAGCAGCCAGGAGCCTTACAATGAGCAGTTCTTC CASSQEPYNEQFF
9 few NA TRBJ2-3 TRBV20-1 TGCAGACACACAGATACGCAGTATTTT CRHTDTQYF
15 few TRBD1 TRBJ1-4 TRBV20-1 TGCAGTGCTAGGGGGCAGACAGGGGACGATGAAAAACTGTTTTTT CSARGQTGDDEKLFF
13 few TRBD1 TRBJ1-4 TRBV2 TGTGCCAGCGGTACAGGGGGCGGTGAAAAACTGTTTTTT CASGTGGGEKLFF
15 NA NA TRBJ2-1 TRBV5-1 TGCGCCAGCAGCGTAAGGGGTACCCTTAACAATGAGCAGTTCTTC CASSVRGTLNNEQFF
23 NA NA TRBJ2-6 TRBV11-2 TGTGCCAGCAGGTGGGGTTTCTGGGGACGTACCAACACGATCAAATCTGGGGCCAACGTCCTGACTTTC CASRWGFWGRTNTIKSGANVLTF
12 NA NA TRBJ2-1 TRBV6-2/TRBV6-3 TGTGCCAGCAGTTGGCAGAACAATGAGCAGTTCTTC CASSWQNNEQFF
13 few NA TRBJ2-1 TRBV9 TGTGCCAGCAGCGTAGATGTTCCAGGGGAGCAGTTCTTC CASSVDVPGEQFF
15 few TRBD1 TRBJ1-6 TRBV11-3 TGTGCCAGCAGATCCCCCCAGGGGGGTAATTCACCCCTCCACTTT CASRSPQGGNSPLHF
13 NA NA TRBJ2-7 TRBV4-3 TGCGCCAGCAGCATTAATGGGGTCCGCGAGCAGTACTTC CASSINGVREQYF
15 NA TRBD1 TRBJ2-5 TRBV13 TGTGCCAGCAGCGAGGGACAGGGAAGAGTAGAGACCCAGTACTTC CASSEGQGRVETQYF
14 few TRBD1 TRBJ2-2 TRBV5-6 TGTGCCAGCAGCTCGAGACAGGGAGCCGGGGAGCTGTTTTTT CASSSRQGAGELFF
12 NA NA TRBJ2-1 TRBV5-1 TGCGCCAGCAGCCTCGATGGGACTCAGCAGTTCTTC CASSLDGTQQFF
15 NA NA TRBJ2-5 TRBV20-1 TGCAGTGCTAGAGAAACGCGCAGAATCCAAGAGACCCAGTACTTC CSARETRRIQETQYF
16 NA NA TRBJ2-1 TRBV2 TGTGCCAGCAGTGATTCTTCTATGGGGGGTTGGGGTGAGCAGTTCTTC CASSDSSMGGWGEQFF
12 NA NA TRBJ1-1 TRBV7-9 TGTGCCAGCAGCGGCGGAACACTTGAAGCTTTCTTT CASSGGTLEAFF
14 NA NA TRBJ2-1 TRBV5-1 TGCGCCAGCAGCTTGGAGAGCCCTTACAATGAGCAGTTCTTC CASSLESPYNEQFF
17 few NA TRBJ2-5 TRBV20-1 TGCAGTGTGGCCCCTCTTACCCAGGACTATTTACCAGAGACCCAGTACTTC CSVAPLTQDYLPETQYF
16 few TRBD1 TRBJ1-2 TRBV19 TGTGCCAGTAGTATAGCCCCGGGACAGGGGCCCTATGGCTACACCTTC CASSIAPGQGPYGYTF
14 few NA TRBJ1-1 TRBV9 TGTGCCAGCAGCGTCCGGGACAAGGACACTGAAGCTTTCTTT CASSVRDKDTEAFF
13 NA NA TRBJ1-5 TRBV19 TGTGCCAGTAGTAACATCCGCAATCAGCCCCAGCATTTT CASSNIRNQPQHF
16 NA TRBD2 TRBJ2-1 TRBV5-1 TGCGCCAGCAGCTTGGTCACTAGCGGGGGCTACAATGAGCAGTTCTTC CASSLVTSGGYNEQFF
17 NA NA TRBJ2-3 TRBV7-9 TGTGCCAGCAGCACCAGACGACCCGACACGAGCACAGATACGCAGTATTTT CASSTRRPDTSTDTQYF
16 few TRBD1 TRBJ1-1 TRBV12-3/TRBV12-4 TGTGCCAGCAGTCTCAGGTTTGGACAGGGTGTGCCTGAAGCTTTCTTT CASSLRFGQGVPEAFF
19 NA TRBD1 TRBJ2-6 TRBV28 TGTGCCAGCAGTTCCCCGACAGGGGCACGACCCTCTGGGGCCAACGTCCTGACTTTC CASSSPTGARPSGANVLTF
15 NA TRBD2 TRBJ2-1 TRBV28 TGTGCCAGCAGTGAACTAGCGGGAGGGCCAAAAGAGCAGTTCTTC CASSELAGGPKEQFF
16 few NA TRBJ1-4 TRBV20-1 TGCAGTGCTAGACTTTCCCCGCCCCTCTTTAATGAAAAACTGTTTTTT CSARLSPPLFNEKLFF
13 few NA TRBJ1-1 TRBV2 TGTGCCAGCAATGTAGAGGGGGTGGGTGAAGCTTTCTTT CASNVEGVGEAFF